The 12 T cell receptor beta chains given below trace back to one sample, sequenced in a study of cytomegalovirus exposure and HLA in healthy donors. The primer mix had 60 Vbeta and 13 Jbeta primers. Some clones are missing from TCRdb's copy, which holds only in-frame ones; the method was immunoSEQ multiplex PCR. The sample carries about 120,000 clones, nearly 65% recorded once. The sample consisted of PBMCs. The receptors were sampled from a man between 40 and 49 years old in good health and CMV-seropositive.

The chain combines TRBV19 with TRBJ2-5; 7 nucleotides line up with TRBD1. Germline CDR1 reads LNHDA; CDR2 reads SQIVND (reference sequence). The V and J ends lost 5 bases and 3 bases, in that order; junction bases with no gene match: 9. The CDR3 has 15 amino acids. Written as DNA, the CDR3 is TGTGCCAGTAGTTTGCCGGGACAGCGAAAAGAGACCCAGTACTTC. Translated, it gives CASSLPGQRKETQYF.

V is TRBV29-1 and J is TRBJ2-5; 11 bases are shared with TRBD1. CDR3 length equals 13 residues. The germline V gene encodes CDR1 SQVTM and CDR2 ANQGSEA. Trimming took 5 bases from V and 5 from J; bases not matched to a gene: 4. CDR3 in DNA: TGCAGCGTTTCAGGACAGGGGGCGGAGACCCAGTACTTC. Residues: CSVSGQGAETQYF.

The rearrangement links TRBV19 to TRBJ2-5; a possible D gene is TRBD1 (6 bases). V lost 5 bases, J lost 9 bases, and 22 bases lay in between. This CDR3 spans 15 amino acids. CDR1 and CDR2 (germline): LNHDA, SQIVND (reference sequence). The CDR3 sequence: CASSGLESGKGAQYF. The CDR3 DNA reads TGTGCCAGTAGTGGACTCGAGTCAGGAAAGGGGGCCCAGTACTTC.

This rearrangement joins TRBV5-4 to TRBJ1-1, with D perhaps TRBD1 (6 bases). Trimming cost V 2 bases and J 1 base, with 9 bases left between them. The CDR3 contains 14 residues. Germline V gives CDR1 SGHNT, CDR2 YYREEE (reference sequence). CDR3 residues: CASSFVQGNTEAFF. CDR3 nucleotide sequence: TGTGCCAGCAGCTTTGTACAGGGGAACACTGAAGCTTTCTTT.

The chain employs TRBV27 and TRBJ1-5; D perhaps matches TRBD1 (5 bases). Germline-derived CDR1 and CDR2 are MNHEY and SMNVEV (reference sequence). V shed 5 bases and J shed 4 bases, with 9 bases lying between them. The CDR3 extends over 13 amino acids. CDR3 bases: TGTGCCAGCAGTCCCCGGGGGAATCAGCCCCAGCATTTT. This translates into CASSPRGNQPQHF.

The rearrangement links TRBV18 to TRBJ2-1, with 11 bases matching TRBD2. The CDR3 is 15 amino acids. V dropped 3 bases and J dropped 8; count of bases not matched to a gene: 6. Germline CDR1 reads KGHSH; CDR2 reads LQKENI. The CDR3 sequence: CASSPYSGGADEQFF. The CDR3 DNA follows: TGTGCCAGCTCACCCTATAGCGGGGGGGCCGATGAGCAGTTCTTC.

The genes are TRBV7-2 and TRBJ2-7; 10 bases fit TRBD2. With 1 base clipped from V and 2 bases from J, the junction kept 8 bases outside the gene matches. The V gene's germline CDR1 is SGHTA and CDR2 FQGNSA. The CDR3 totals 17 residues. CDR3 residues: CASSLVASGRGPYEQYF. Written as DNA, the CDR3 is TGTGCCAGCAGCTTAGTGGCTAGCGGGAGAGGGCCCTACGAGCAGTACTTC.

The gene calls are TRBV7-7 and TRBJ2-7; 9 bases match TRBD1. From germline, CDR1 is SSHAT and CDR2 FNYEAQ (reference sequence). Unmatched junction bases numbered 9, after V lost 5 bases and J lost 7 bases. The CDR3 runs 14 residues. CDR3 region: CASSPGQGSREQYF. In DNA, the CDR3 is TGTGCCAGCAGCCCCGGACAGGGGTCACGGGAGCAGTACTTC.

In regard to this clone: This specimen includes other DNA sequences encoding the same CDR3. The chain employs TRBV5-4 and TRBJ1-4; 8 bases match TRBD1. This CDR3 is built from 15 residues. In germline, CDR1 is SGHNT, CDR2 YYREEE (reference sequence). With 0 bases clipped from V and 7 bases from J, the junction kept 5 bases outside the gene matches. DNA for the CDR3: TGTGCCAGCAGCTTGGAGCAGGGGGCTGGTGAAAAACTGTTTTTT. This codes for CASSLEQGAGEKLFF. Based on the CDR3 plus reference TRBV5-4 and TRBJ1-4, the full variable domain is ETGVTQSPTHLIKTRGQQVTLRCSSQSGHNTVSWYQQALGQGPQFIFQYYREEENGRGNFPPRFSGLQFPNYSSELNVNALELDDSALYLCASSLEQGAGEKLFFGSGTQLSVL.

The J gene is TRBJ2-3, the V gene TRBV28; 7 bases are a match to TRBD2. V lost 5 bases, J lost 4 bases, and 15 bases stayed unmatched. There are 17 residues in the CDR3. Germline V gene sequence: CDR1 MDHEN, CDR2 SYDVKM. CDR3 in amino acids: CASSLPPGGVRPDTQYF. Written as DNA, the CDR3 is TGTGCCAGCAGTCTACCCCCGGGGGGAGTGCGTCCAGATACGCAGTATTTT.

The J gene is TRBJ2-3, the V gene TRBV5-1; TRBD2 matches 13 bases. The germline CDR1 and CDR2 sequences are SGHRS and YFSETQ. The CDR3 extends over 16 amino acids. Trimming removed 4 bases from V and 1 base from J; junction bases left unmatched: 3. In nucleotides, the CDR3 is TGCGCCAGCAGCCCGGGACTAGCGGGGCGCACAGATACGCAGTATTTT. Its protein product is CASSPGLAGRTDTQYF.

The V gene is TRBV7-3, the J gene TRBJ2-2; 11 positions match TRBD2. From germline, CDR1 is SGHTA and CDR2 FQGTGA. CDR3 length: 16 amino acids. After removal of 2 bases from V and 4 bases from J, the junction contained 3 bases not matched to a gene. DNA of the CDR3: TGTGCCAGCAGCTTACTAGCGGGAGGTACCACCGGGGAGCTGTTTTTT. Its protein is CASSLLAGGTTGELFF.